The T cell receptor (beta chain) under discussion was sequenced for a study of T cells after yellow fever vaccination. Overall study results and limits: Detected again after the booster were most primary-vaccination clones, at 95% to 97% CD4 and 88% CD8. The CD4 and CD8 compartments had a small share of their clonotypes in common. High-abundance clonotypes from the bulk population could contaminate FACS-sorted repertoires.

This clonotype was found many times. Its antigen is as yet unknown. Germline V gene lookup returns CDR1 SGHRS and CDR2 YFSETQ. With 2 bases removed from V and 9 bases from J, the gap between germline ends came to 7 bases. The CDR3 consists of 11 residues. In making TCR cDNA, 5'RACE template switching added a universal primer site and UMIs to it. Via MiXCR, TCRdb re-called the 5' RACE reads, giving one row per CDR3 protein. The sample has 230,000 or so distinct CDR3 sequences, about 3.9% seen once; the top ten hold around 20%. Source: PBMCs, taken 15 days after the yellow fever booster vaccination. This receptor was identified in a man aged 18 to 30 who received the YFV17D yellow fever vaccine. The rearrangement uses TRBV5-1 and TRBJ2-3; D remains unclear. DNA for the CDR3: TGCGCCAGCAGCTTAGACCGCACGCAGTATTTT. As protein: CASSLDRTQYF.